This TCR beta chain was observed in a study of CD39 and CD103 CD8 tumor-infiltrating T cells (dated by TCRdb to between 2018 and 2020). As for the study more broadly: An HPV-positive HNSCC, an HPV-negative HNSCC, an ovarian cancer and a melanoma patient were represented in the repertoire comparisons shown. Repertoires of CD8 TIL subsets defined by CD103 and CD39 were compared with peripheral memory CD8 T cells by TCRbeta CDR3 deep sequencing.

Patients were not receiving therapy at sample collection, though earlier treatments ranged from chemotherapy, radiotherapy, surgery and immunotherapy to none. After thawing, cells were enriched for T lymphocytes using a negative-selection kit, with EpCAM beads added for tumor-infiltrating lymphocytes. For the CD8 TIL subsets, CD3+CD4-CD8+CD45RA- cells were FACS-sorted and divided into DN, SP and DP based on their expression of CD39 and CD103. Tumor specimens were minced, digested for 1 h with hyaluronidase, collagenase and DNase, filtered, enriched by Ficoll and cryopreserved. Populations were sorted on a FACSAria II to 97% to 99% purity, and the cell pellets were frozen for TCR sequencing without being cultured. V loses 2 bases, J loses 0 bases, and the germline ends lie 16 bases apart. The germline V gene (reference sequence) specifies SEHNR as CDR1 and FQNEAQ as CDR2. Including the terminal cysteine and phenylalanine, the CDR3 comprises 17 residues. The only DNA kept is the CDR3, 51 bases in frame from the first base.

The paper as a whole reports these results and caveats: Clonotypes from DP TILs were seldom detected in blood or uninvolved lymph node, while clonotypes from DN TILs overlapped to a large extent with peripheral memory CD8 repertoires. DP CD8 TILs appeared to be more oligoclonal than DN and SP CD8 TILs and blood memory CD8 T cells, with about 55-86% covered by the top 30 clonotypes.

For each subset, genomic DNA was extracted from around 10,000 to 100,000 sorted cells using the DNeasy Blood and Tissue Kit. TCRbeta V-J or V-D-J regions were sequenced and mapped by the immunoSEQ service, with coverage above 10x per sample. Regarding the original processing steps: Analysis was restricted to productive rearrangements exported from the immunoSEQ Analyzer platform, and clonality was assessed using the 500 most abundant clones. To quantify how much repertoires overlapped between populations, both the Morisita-Horn similarity index and the Jaccard index were used. In six cancer patients, Morisita-Horn similarity was measured between the TCR repertoires of CD8 T-cell subsets. The clones in this table, taken by TCRdb from immuneACCESS, are in-frame only. Not every clone is retained; where verified, under half of the shortfall comes from an unresolved V gene, and the cause of the rest is unknown. V and J calls plus clone size are reproduced from that table; the DNA served to infer D and trimming. The sample table shows roughly 3,500 clones, and 63% are seen once. Approximately 24% of the sample is taken by the ten largest.

This clone turned up a few times. The specificity of this receptor is unknown. Base qualities are not provided; no much larger clone lies one nucleotide away. The sequence joins TRBV7-9 to TRBJ1-2, with the identity of the D gene unclear. What was sequenced was CD39- CD103- CD8+ T cells sorted from the tumor. This specimen's cell subset or site label, interpreted: CD103-CD39- double-negative CD45RA- CD8 T cells. The sequence was collected from a human donor with head and neck squamous cell carcinoma. DNA sequence: TGTGCCAGCAGCTTAATCGAAGGGAAGACGTCTAACTATGGCTACACCTTC. The resulting protein is CASSLIEGKTSNYGYTF.